The following is a T cell receptor (beta chain) sequence with its context. Its antigen is not known. The data derive from a study of blood T cells in healthy people across ages. V trimming: 5 bases; J trimming: 6 bases; junction bases outside the gene matches: 5. Per germline, CDR1 DFQATT and CDR2 SNEGSKA (reference sequence). The length of the CDR3 is 14 residues. Then a second PCR, running about 6 to 11 cycles, was carried out with a sample-barcoded 5' primer and a J-beta primer mix. Researchers report that each sample yielded at least 2.5 million CDR3-containing paired-end reads. TCRdb re-analysed the 5' RACE reads in MiXCR, keeping a single row per CDR3 protein. The sample holds 600,000 or so distinct CDR3 sequences, approximately 21% seen once. Study-level results: Across samples, TCR beta diversity tracked strongly with naive T cell percentage.

Sequencing was carried out using blood. This chain connects TRBV20-1 to TRBJ2-2; 11 nucleotides align to TRBD2. The receptor was derived from a man in his 70s in good health. CDR3 DNA sequence: TGCAGTGCTGTAATAGCGGGGGGGCCCGGGGAGCTGTTTTTT. Its protein is CSAVIAGGPGELFF.